This entry is about one T cell receptor (beta chain). The antigen is undetermined. These data come from a study of blood T cells in healthy people across ages. Study findings and constraints: In these data, TCR beta diversity tracked strongly with naive T cell percentage. Roughly linear declines in TCR beta diversity per million T cells occurred with age.

A sample-barcoded 5' primer and a J-beta primer mix were used in a second PCR of roughly 6 to 11 cycles. TCRdb fed the 5' RACE reads into MiXCR, producing one record per CDR3 protein. The sample gives about 760,000 distinct CDR3 sequences, more than 55% of which show up once; around a quarter is in the top ten. This clonotype was obtained from a man aged 35 to 55 in good health. The sample taken for sequencing was blood.

This CDR3 reads CASSAGGRASTDTQFF. CDR3 coding DNA: TGTGCCAGCAGCGCGGGGGGCCGTGCTAGCACAGATACGCAGTTCTTC. The chain joins TRBV9 to TRBJ2-3; possibly TRBD2 for D (7 bases). The last part of the DNA fits TRBJ2-1 better; the J call may be wrong. Per germline, CDR1 SGDLS and CDR2 YYNGEE. CDR3 size: 16 residues.